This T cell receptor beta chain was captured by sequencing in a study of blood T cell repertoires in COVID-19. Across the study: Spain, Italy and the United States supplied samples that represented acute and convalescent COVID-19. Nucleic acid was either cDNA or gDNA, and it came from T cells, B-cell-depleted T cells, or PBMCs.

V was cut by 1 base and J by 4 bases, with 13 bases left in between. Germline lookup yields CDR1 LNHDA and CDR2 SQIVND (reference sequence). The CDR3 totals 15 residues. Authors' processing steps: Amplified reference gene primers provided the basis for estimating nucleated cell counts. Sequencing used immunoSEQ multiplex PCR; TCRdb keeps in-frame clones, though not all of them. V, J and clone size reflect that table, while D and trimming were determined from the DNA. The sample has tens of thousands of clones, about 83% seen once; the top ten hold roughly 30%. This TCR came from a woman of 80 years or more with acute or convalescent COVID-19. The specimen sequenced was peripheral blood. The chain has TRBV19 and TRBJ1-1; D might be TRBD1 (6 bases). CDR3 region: CASSIGGGGSTEAFF. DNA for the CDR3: TGTGCCAGTAGTATAGGTGGGGGCGGAAGCACTGAAGCTTTCTTT.